Following are 11 T cell receptor beta chains from one sample sequenced in a study of response to subunit inactivated influenza vaccine. TCRdb processed the RT-PCR reads anew with MiXCR; each CDR3 protein has one entry. The sample has 610,000 or so distinct CDR3 sequences, about 14% seen once. Sample: PBMCs from blood, taken about 13 days after vaccination. The origin of the receptors is a man aged 45-65 years who received an inactivated influenza vaccine.

The chain joins TRBV29-1 to TRBJ1-2; perhaps TRBD1 as D (5 bases). Deletions cut 7 bases from V and 6 bases from J, with 21 bases between. This CDR3 has 14 amino acids. Germline V lookup: CDR1 SQVTM, CDR2 ANQGSEA. CDR3 nucleotides: TGCAGCGGGGCACGGGAGGGGAGGAACGATGGCTACACCTTC. It yields the protein CSGAREGRNDGYTF.

This chain links TRBV5-5 with TRBJ2-5; perhaps TRBD2 as D (5 bases). The V end lost 1 base, the J end lost 5 bases, and 15 bases lay between the germline ends. The germline CDR1 and CDR2 sequences are SGHKS and YYEKEE (reference sequence). This CDR3 contains 15 residues. The CDR3 nucleotides read TGTGCCAGCAGCTTGAGGCCTGGCTCGGGGGAGACCCAGTACTTC. It encodes CASSLRPGSGETQYF.

The J gene is TRBJ2-7, the V gene TRBV3-1; 7 bases fit TRBD1. V trimming: 0 bases; J trimming: 5 bases; junction bases outside the gene matches: 7. Germline lookup yields CDR1 LGHDT and CDR2 YNNKEL (reference sequence). CDR3 length: 15 amino acids. CDR3 bases: TGTGCCAGCAGCCAAGATAACAGGGGTTACCACGAGCAGTACTTC. Translated: CASSQDNRGYHEQYF.

The genes are TRBV15 and TRBJ2-7; D is possibly TRBD1 (5 bases). The ends were cut back, 3 bases at V and 3 bases at J, with 6 bases in the middle. This CDR3 comprises 12 residues. Looked up from germline, CDR1 is LNHNV and CDR2 is YYDKDF (reference sequence). CDR3 sequence (DNA): TGTGCCACCAGCAGTCAGGGCTACGAGCAGTACTTC. Amino acids: CATSSQGYEQYF.

This clonotype was recorded at least ten times. The chain links TRBV11-2 to TRBJ2-7, with TRBD1 identical over 8 bases. This CDR3 is built from 14 residues. Germline CDR1 reads SGHAT; CDR2 reads FQNNGV. J was trimmed by 2 bases and V by 5 bases; bases with no gene match: 5. CDR3 sequence reads: CASSLGQGPYEQYF. The CDR3 DNA reads as TGTGCCAGCAGCCTCGGACAGGGTCCCTACGAGCAGTACTTC. Full variable domain (outside the CDR3, taken from reference TRBV11-2 and TRBJ2-7): EAGVAQSPRYKIIEKRQSVAFWCNPISGHATLYWYQQILGQGPKLLIQFQNNGVVDDSQLPKDRFSAERLKGVDSTLKIQPAKLEDSAVYLCASSLGQGPYEQYFGPGTRLTVT.

This clonotype has just a few counts. The chain couples TRBV15 to TRBJ2-7; 9 bases match TRBD2. The CDR3 runs to 17 residues. Germline loops: CDR1 LNHNV, CDR2 YYDKDF (reference sequence). V shed 1 base, J shed 0 bases, and the junction held 7 bases outside the gene matches. CDR3 sequence: CATSRGLAVLSSYEQYF. CDR3 in DNA: TGTGCCACCAGCAGAGGACTAGCGGTCCTTAGCTCCTACGAGCAGTACTTC.

This clonotype appeared many times. This chain joins TRBV29-1 and TRBJ2-1, with D unclear. Germline CDR1 SQVTM, CDR2 ANQGSEA. V was shortened by 7 bases and J by 0 bases, with 13 bases between the two germline ends. There are 14 residues in the CDR3. The CDR3 is CSASTNHSYNEQFF. CDR3 sequence (DNA): TGCAGCGCCTCTACCAACCACTCCTACAATGAGCAGTTCTTC.

CDR3 region: CASTPGLAVHNEQFF. CDR3 bases: TGTGCCAGCACACCGGGACTAGCGGTTCACAATGAGCAGTTCTTC. The chain employs TRBV7-9 and TRBJ2-1, with TRBD2 matching 11 bases. This CDR3 has 15 amino acids. Germline V CDR1 and CDR2: SEHNR, FQNEAQ (reference sequence). Unmatched junction bases numbered 7, after V lost 7 bases and J lost 5 bases.

The table lists this clonotype with a few counts. The chain joins TRBV12-3 or TRBV12-4 to TRBJ2-2; the D call may be TRBD1 or TRBD2 (5 bases each). The CDR3 length is 16 residues. V lost 1 base and J 7 bases, leaving 16 bases between the germline ends. The chain's CDR3 is CASSLGGASSGGELFF. The CDR3 DNA reads TGTGCCAGCAGTTTAGGAGGGGCTAGCTCTGGCGGGGAGCTGTTTTTT.

The chain has TRBV14 and TRBJ2-1; D is uncertain. V lost 1 base and J 6 bases, leaving 13 bases between the germline ends. In germline, CDR1 is SGHDN, CDR2 FVKESK. The CDR3 is 15 residues long. CDR3 sequence reads: CASSQVPNWGNEQFF. Written as DNA, the CDR3 is TGTGCCAGCAGCCAAGTTCCGAACTGGGGCAATGAGCAGTTCTTC. Variable domain in full (rest from reference TRBV14 and TRBJ2-1): EAGVTQFPSHSVIEKGQTVTLRCDPISGHDNLYWYRRVMGKEIKFLLHFVKESKQDESGMPNNRFLAERTGGTYSTLKVQPAELEDSGVYFCASSQVPNWGNEQFFGPGTRLTVL.

This clonotype was found a few times. At one of its ends the junction is not consistent with the germline gene, which may arise from a read error. This rearrangement joins TRBV20-1 to TRBJ1-3; D unclear. This CDR3 is built from 13 residues. CDR1 and CDR2 (germline): DFQATT, SNEGSKA (reference sequence). CDR3 DNA: TGCAGTGCCAGAGGCGGGTTTGGAAACACCATATATTTT. Translated: CSARGGFGNTIYF.